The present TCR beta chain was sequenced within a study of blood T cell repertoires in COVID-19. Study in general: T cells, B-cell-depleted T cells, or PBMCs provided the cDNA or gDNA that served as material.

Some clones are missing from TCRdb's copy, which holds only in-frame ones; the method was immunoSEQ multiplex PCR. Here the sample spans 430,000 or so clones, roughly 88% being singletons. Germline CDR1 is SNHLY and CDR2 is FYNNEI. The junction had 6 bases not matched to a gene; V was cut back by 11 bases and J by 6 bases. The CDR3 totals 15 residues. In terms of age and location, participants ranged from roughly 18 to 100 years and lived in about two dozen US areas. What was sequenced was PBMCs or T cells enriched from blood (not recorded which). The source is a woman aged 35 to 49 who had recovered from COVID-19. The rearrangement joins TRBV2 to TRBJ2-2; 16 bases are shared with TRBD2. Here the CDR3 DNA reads TGTGCCTGCGGGACTAGCGGGAGGGTTCCCGGGGAGCTGTTTTTT. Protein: CACGTSGRVPGELFF.